The source of this T cell receptor beta chain is a study of shared clonotypes between healthy human individuals. CD45RO-negative, CCR7-positively selected cells formed the naive CD8 fraction, excluding terminally differentiated effector memory CD45RA+ cells. This clone appeared a single time. Its antigen is not identified. Other DNA sequences from this sample encode an identical CDR3 as well. Findings and caveats of the study: Naive CD4 clonotypes were shared across a few donors at roughly 5%.

The CDR3 runs to 12 residues. Germline values: CDR1 MDHEN, CDR2 SYDVKM. The V end lost 3 bases, the J end lost 5 bases, and 8 bases lay between the germline ends. Replicate PCRs run on sorted subsets employed around 200 ng DNA, approximately 30,000 T cell genomes. Libraries were prepared by immunoSEQ multiplex PCR; TCRdb keeps only in-frame clonotypes and omits some of them. Counted here are about 2.1 million clones, roughly 95% occurring once; the ten biggest clones make up 1.5% to 2%. This chain connects TRBV28 to TRBJ2-7, with D maybe TRBD2 (5 bases). Sequenced sample: naive CD8+ T cells from PBMCs. This TCR came from a young man in good health. Some clones in this sample may be carry-over from other donors' samples. CDR3 residues: CASSFSGNEQYF. The DNA of the CDR3 is TGTGCCAGCAGTTTCTCCGGGAACGAGCAGTACTTC.